The 16 T cell receptor beta chains listed next were all sequenced from one sample in a study of siplizumab effects on memory and regulatory T cells. Produced via immunoSEQ multiplex PCR; TCRdb's table is partial and in-frame only. The table records about 94,000 clones, approximately 95% of them present only once. The specimen was non-Treg CD4+ T cells sorted from blood. These receptors were obtained from a human donor in good health.

The chain uses TRBV5-5 and TRBJ1-6; D not resolved. The CDR3 is 13 amino acids. Germline loops: CDR1 SGHKS, CDR2 YYEKEE (reference sequence). Deletions cut 4 bases from V and 8 bases from J, with 10 bases between. CDR3 sequence (DNA): TGTGCCAGCAGCCTCCAATTCGATTCACCCCTCCACTTT. It yields the protein CASSLQFDSPLHF.

The J gene is TRBJ2-1, the V gene TRBV30; D is uncertain. Germline V gene data show CDR1 as GTSNPN and CDR2 as SVGIG (reference sequence). Trimming took off 2 bases at V and 9 bases at J, with 5 bases between the two ends. There are 10 residues in the CDR3. DNA of the CDR3: TGTGCCTGGAGTCGGCTTGAGCAGTTCTTC. Translating gives CAWSRLEQFF.

The rearrangement links TRBV5-1 to TRBJ1-4, with TRBD1 matching 8 bases. CDR3 length equals 18 residues. Germline CDR1 reads SGHRS; CDR2 reads YFSETQ. V was clipped by 4 bases and J by 8 bases; unmatched bases: 19. Here the CDR3 reads CASSPASRGLGSGEKLFF. CDR3 bases: TGCGCCAGCAGCCCCGCCTCCAGGGGGCTCGGGTCAGGCGAAAAACTGTTTTTT.

This chain connects TRBV5-4 to TRBJ2-7; D is perhaps TRBD1 (6 bases). Trimming took off 2 bases at V and 1 base at J, with 10 bases between the two ends. This CDR3 comprises 14 residues. Germline lookup yields CDR1 SGHNT and CDR2 YYREEE (reference sequence). The CDR3 DNA reads TGTGCCAGCAGCTTCAGGGGCCCTTCCTACGAGCAGTACTTC. Its translation is CASSFRGPSYEQYF.

This clone showed up just once. The CDR3 loop reads CASSEDRGNQPQHF. DNA of the CDR3: TGTGCCAGCAGTGAAGACAGGGGAAATCAGCCCCAGCATTTT. This rearrangement joins TRBV2 to TRBJ1-5, with 7 bases matching TRBD1. CDR1 is SNHLY, CDR2 FYNNEI, per germline. V was clipped by 1 base and J by 4 bases; unmatched bases: 1. The length of the CDR3 is 14 residues.

The CDR3 loop reads CASSQTSGSTDTQYF. Written as DNA, the CDR3 is TGCGCCAGCAGCCAGACTAGCGGTTCCACAGATACGCAGTATTTT. The V call is TRBV4-3, the J call TRBJ2-3, with 9 bases identical to TRBD2. CDR1 and CDR2 (germline): LGHNA, YSLEER. J gave up 2 bases and V 3 bases, and 3 bases lay outside the gene matches. The CDR3 has 15 amino acids.

The chain links TRBV2 to TRBJ2-5; D is unresolved. The CDR3 loop spans 12 amino acids. Germline V gene sequence: CDR1 SNHLY, CDR2 FYNNEI. V was pared by 5 bases and J by 1 base, with 5 bases between. CDR3 nucleotides: TGTGCCAGCAGTAGCAGCCAAGAGACCCAGTACTTC. This encodes CASSSSQETQYF.

This chain joins TRBV11-2 and TRBJ1-5; D not resolved. Germline V gene sequence: CDR1 SGHAT, CDR2 FQNNGV. Between the trimmed V and J ends, which lost 5 bases and 0 bases, there was a span of 5 bases. CDR3 length: 13 residues. The DNA of the CDR3 is TGTGCCAGCAGCCTATATAGCAATCAGCCCCAGCATTTT. It is translated as CASSLYSNQPQHF.

This sequence joins TRBV7-3 and TRBJ2-2; 7 bases match TRBD1. The ends lost 5 bases at V and 3 bases at J; junction bases unmatched: 6. Germline V gene sequence: CDR1 SGHTA, CDR2 FQGTGA. This CDR3 has 15 residues. This CDR3 is CASSATGADTGELFF. DNA for the CDR3: TGTGCCAGCAGCGCAACAGGGGCGGACACCGGGGAGCTGTTTTTT.

The chain carries TRBV5-1 and TRBJ2-7; 8 bases are a match to TRBD1. CDR1 and CDR2 (germline): SGHRS, YFSETQ. The CDR3 covers 14 residues. The V segment lost 4 bases and the J segment 0 bases; nucleotides outside the gene matches: 3. This CDR3 reads CASSVTGDSYEQYF. The CDR3, as DNA: TGCGCCAGCAGCGTGACAGGGGACTCCTACGAGCAGTACTTC.

The rearrangement links TRBV29-1 to TRBJ1-1, with unresolved D. There are 13 residues in the CDR3. Germline V gene sequence: CDR1 SQVTM, CDR2 ANQGSEA. V was pared by 4 bases and J by 1 base, with 10 bases between. The DNA for the CDR3 is TGCAGCGTTGCTAAGGCGCCGAACACTGAAGCTTTCTTT. This translates into CSVAKAPNTEAFF.

This clone was seen a handful of times. Here the CDR3 DNA reads TGTGCCAGCAGCTTGGGACTAGCCGAGTACAATGAGCAGTTCTTC. Translating gives CASSLGLAEYNEQFF. The chain couples TRBV5-8 to TRBJ2-1; TRBD2 aligns across 7 bases. Per the germline V gene, CDR1 is SGHTS and CDR2 is YDEGEE. The CDR3 has 15 residues. Trimming took 0 bases from V and 4 from J; bases not matched to a gene: 4.

The chain carries TRBV6-6 and TRBJ2-7; D is perhaps TRBD1 (5 bases). The V end was cut by 4 bases, the J end by 3 bases, with 13 bases between. The CDR3 sequence is 14 residues long. Germline CDR1 MNHNY, CDR2 SVGAGI (reference sequence). CDR3 amino acids: CASSWAGQSYEQYF. DNA for the CDR3: TGTGCCAGCAGTTGGGCAGGACAAAGCTACGAGCAGTACTTC.

The count of this clone is one. The CDR3: CASSLGGGAPSGNTIYF. The DNA of the CDR3 is TGTGCCAGCAGCTTAGGAGGCGGGGCCCCGTCTGGAAACACCATATATTTT. The chain employs TRBV11-2 and TRBJ1-3, with a weak D call TRBD1 (5 bases). CDR1 is SGHAT, CDR2 FQNNGV, per germline. Trimming shortened V by 1 base and J by 1 base, and 14 bases separated the two germline ends. The CDR3 covers 17 residues.

V usage is TRBV7-2 and J usage is TRBJ1-1; D is undetermined. Per germline, CDR1 SGHTA and CDR2 FQGNSA. The V end lost 5 bases, the J end lost 5 bases, and 15 bases lay between the germline ends. The CDR3 totals 14 residues. The CDR3 spells CASSHGLGGTEAFF. CDR3 in DNA: TGTGCCAGCAGCCACGGGCTCGGTGGGACTGAAGCTTTCTTT.

This clone occurred once. The V gene is TRBV4-2, the J gene TRBJ1-3; D gene unclear. The CDR3 is 16 residues long. V was cut by 0 bases and J by 3 bases, with 12 bases left in between. CDR1 and CDR2 (germline): LGHNA, YNFKEQ. The chain's CDR3 is CASSQEIRLGGNTIYF. The CDR3 coding sequence is TGTGCCAGCAGCCAAGAGATACGTTTGGGTGGAAACACCATATATTTT.